This TCR beta chain was found in a study of T cells after yellow fever vaccination. Overall study findings and caveats: Booster sampling recovered most clones from primary vaccination (96% CD4, around 88% CD8). Clonotypes found in both CD4 and CD8 compartments made up a small share. A faster peak, day 5 versus 15, was reached by the weaker secondary response.

One entry per CDR3 protein, called by TCRdb with MiXCR from the 5' RACE reads. The table lists around 590,000 distinct CDR3 sequences, roughly 12% of them singletons. This clonotype has a single count. The antigen is undetermined. The TCR sequence derives from a young man who received the YFV17D yellow fever vaccine. The input for sequencing was PBMCs, taken on the day of the yellow fever booster vaccination.

The CDR3 DNA reads as TGCAGTGCTAGAGGTAGGGCGGGACCCTACGAGCAGTACTTC. It translates to CSARGRAGPYEQYF. This chain links TRBV20-1 with TRBJ2-7, with D possibly TRBD2 on 6 matching bases. V was pared by 1 base and J by 2 bases, with 12 bases between. CDR3 length: 14 amino acids. Per germline, CDR1 DFQATT and CDR2 SNEGSKA (reference sequence).